The source of this T cell receptor (beta chain) is a study of T cell clonality in common variable immunodeficiency. Data came from immunoSEQ multiplex PCR; TCRdb stores just in-frame clones and leaves some out. The data show 25,000 to 35,000 clones, none appearing only once, with 5% to 5.5% held by the ten largest. Germline loops: CDR1 LNHDA, CDR2 SQIVND (reference sequence). V shed 5 bases, J shed 4 bases, and the junction held 9 bases outside the gene matches. The CDR3 sequence is 15 residues long. This clone was observed a few times. The target antigen is unknown. The read is 3 residues too short to cover the CDR3 end, so that end is filled in from the germline J gene. Study-wide points: In common variable immunodeficiency, TCR beta chains reportedly carried fewer deletions and N-nucleotide insertions. Fewer TCRbeta clones were shared among CVID subjects than controls.

Sequenced material: peripheral blood mononuclear cells. The sequence derives from a human donor with common variable immunodeficiency. This sequence joins TRBV19 and TRBJ2-5, with 8 bases fitting TRBD2. The part of the CDR3 DNA that was read is TGTGCCAGTAGTTCCAGGACTAGCATAACAGAGACC. Translating it yields CASSSRTSITET. The full CDR3 reads CASSSRTSITETQYF.